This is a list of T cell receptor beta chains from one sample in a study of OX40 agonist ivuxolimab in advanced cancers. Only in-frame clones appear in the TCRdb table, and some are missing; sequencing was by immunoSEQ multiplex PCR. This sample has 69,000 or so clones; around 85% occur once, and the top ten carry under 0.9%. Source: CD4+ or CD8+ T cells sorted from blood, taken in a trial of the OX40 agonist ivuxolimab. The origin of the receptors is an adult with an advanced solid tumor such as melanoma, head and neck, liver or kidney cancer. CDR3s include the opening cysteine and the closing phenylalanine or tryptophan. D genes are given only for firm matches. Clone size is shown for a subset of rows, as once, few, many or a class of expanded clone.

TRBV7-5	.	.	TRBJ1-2	TGTGCCAGAACCATCCAGGAGGGATGGGTTGACTATGGCTACACCTTC	CARTIQEGWVDYGYTF
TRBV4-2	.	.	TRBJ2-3	TGTGCCAGCAGCCAAGACCCCGGCTCAGGAGCAGATACGCAGTATTTT	CASSQDPGSGADTQYF
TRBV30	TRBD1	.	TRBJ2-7	TGTGCCTGGAGTGCGGGACAGAACTACGAGCAGTACTTC	CAWSAGQNYEQYF
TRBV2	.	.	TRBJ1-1	TGTGCCAGCAGCTCCTTGGGGACGATGAACACTGAAGCTTTCTTT	CASSSLGTMNTEAFF
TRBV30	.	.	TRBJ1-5	TGTGCCTGGAGTTCCGACAGCAGCTATAGCAATCAGCCCCAGCATTTT	CAWSSDSSYSNQPQHF
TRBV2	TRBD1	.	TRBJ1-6	TGTGCCAGCAGTGAGGGACAGGGGAGTTCACCCCTCCACTTT	CASSEGQGSSPLHF
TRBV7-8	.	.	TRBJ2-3	TGTGCCAGCAGCGTCGATATAATCCAAGATACGCAGTATTTT	CASSVDIIQDTQYF
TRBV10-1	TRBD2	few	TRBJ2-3	TGCGCCAGCAGTGATTCGGGAGGGACGGATACGCAGTATTTT	CASSDSGGTDTQYF
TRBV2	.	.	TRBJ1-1	TGTGCCAGCAGCGCACAGGGAAAGAACACTGAAGCTTTCTTT	CASSAQGKNTEAFF
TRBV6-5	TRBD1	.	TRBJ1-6	TGTGCCAGCAGTTATGGGCAGGGGGATTCACCCCTCCACTTT	CASSYGQGDSPLHF
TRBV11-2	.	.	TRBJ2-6	TGTGCCAGCAGCTTACCCCCGGGGAGCTCTGGGGCCAACGTCCTGACTTTC	CASSLPPGSSGANVLTF
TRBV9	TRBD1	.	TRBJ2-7	TGTGCCAGCAGCGGAGGGGGACAGGGGTCCTACGAGCAGTACTTC	CASSGGGQGSYEQYF
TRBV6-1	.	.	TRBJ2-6	TGTGCCAGTCTCCTCGGGCCCGGGGCCAACGTCCTGACTTTC	CASLLGPGANVLTF
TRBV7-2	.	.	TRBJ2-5	TGTGCCAGCAGCAGTAGCGGAGCCCACCAAGAGACCCAGTACTTC	CASSSSGAHQETQYF
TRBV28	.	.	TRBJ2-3	TGTGCCAGCAGTTCAATATATCCCAGGGGCAGGGGAGAAACAGATACGCAGTATTTT	CASSSIYPRGRGETDTQYF
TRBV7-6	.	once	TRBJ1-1	TGTGCCAGCAGCTCCCAGATGAACACTGAAGCTTTCTTT	CASSSQMNTEAFF
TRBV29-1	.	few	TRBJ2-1	TGCAGCGGGGGACTTATAATACATCACCATGAGCAGTTCTTC	CSGGLIIHHHEQFF
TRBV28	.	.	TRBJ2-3	TGTGCCAGTCTCAGGGGATCAGATACGCAGTATTTT	CASLRGSDTQYF
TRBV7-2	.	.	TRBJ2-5	TGTGCCAGCAGCTTCACGGGGCCCCAAGAGACCCAGTACTTC	CASSFTGPQETQYF
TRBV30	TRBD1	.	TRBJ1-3	TGTGCCTGGAGGGACAGGGGAAGTTTAGTTGGAAACACCATATATTTT	CAWRDRGSLVGNTIYF
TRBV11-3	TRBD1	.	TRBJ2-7	TGTGCCAGCAGCTACCGGGACAGCTCCTACGAGCAGTACTTC	CASSYRDSSYEQYF
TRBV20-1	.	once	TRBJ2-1	TGCAGTGCCTCGGCTGACAATGAGCAGTTCTTC	CSASADNEQFF
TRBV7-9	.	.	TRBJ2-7	TGTGCCAGCAGCTTAGCGGGCTCCTACGAGCAGTACTTC	CASSLAGSYEQYF
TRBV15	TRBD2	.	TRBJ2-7	TGTGCCACCAGCAGAGATAAGGCGCGGGAGCCCTACGAGCAGTACTTC	CATSRDKAREPYEQYF
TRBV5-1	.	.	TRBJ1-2	TGCGCCAGCAGCTTGGGGAGCGCAGGGGATAACTATGGCTACACCTTC	CASSLGSAGDNYGYTF
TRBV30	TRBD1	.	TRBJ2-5	TGTGCCTGGAGTGTGGAAGGGGGCCGGGAGACCCAGTACTTC	CAWSVEGGRETQYF